The 15 T cell receptor beta chains below come from one sample, sequenced in a study of CD8 T cells in Susac syndrome. It was with random hexamers that roughly 0.45 to 1 ug RNA was reverse transcribed. TCRdb analysed the immunoSEQ multiplex PCR reads with MiXCR anew, one entry per CDR3 protein. The repertoire holds over 130,000 distinct CDR3 sequences, with 85% to 95% as singletons. Material for sequencing was CD4+ T cells from PBMCs. The receptors were sampled from a human donor with multiple sclerosis.

The chain has TRBV4-3 and TRBJ1-2, with a tentative D call TRBD1 (5 bases). The CDR3 runs to 14 residues. V dropped 1 base and J dropped 3 bases, with 9 bases sitting between them. Germline CDR1 LGHNA, CDR2 YSLEER. The CDR3 reads CASSQVKGHYGYTF. The CDR3 DNA reads TGCGCCAGCAGCCAAGTTAAGGGACACTATGGCTACACCTTC.

The chain links TRBV7-2 to TRBJ2-3; TRBD1 matches 8 bases. The CDR3 is 17 residues long. Trimming took 4 bases from V and 6 from J; bases not matched to a gene: 15. Germline V gene lookup returns CDR1 SGHTA and CDR2 FQGNSA. The DNA for the CDR3 is TGTGCCAGCAGCTCACTAACCAGGACAGGGATAACCGATACGCAGTATTTT. Protein product: CASSSLTRTGITDTQYF.

This clonotype was recorded once. The chain joins TRBV7-9 to TRBJ2-1; 12 bases map to TRBD2. The CDR3 totals 16 residues. Germline values: CDR1 SEHNR, CDR2 FQNEAQ (reference sequence). Trimming took 4 bases from V and 6 from J; bases not matched to a gene: 7. CDR3: CASSSRLAGAANEQFF. For the CDR3, the DNA is TGTGCCAGCAGCTCCCGACTAGCGGGGGCAGCCAATGAGCAGTTCTTC.

This chain uses TRBV3-1 with TRBJ2-5; 11 nucleotides agree with TRBD2. This CDR3 has 14 residues. The J segment lost 1 base and the V segment lost 8 bases, leaving 3 bases of the junction unmatched. The V gene's germline CDR1 is LGHDT and CDR2 YNNKEL (reference sequence). The CDR3 bases are TGTGCCAGCTTAGGACTAGCGGGCCAAGAGACCCAGTACTTC. Translated, it gives CASLGLAGQETQYF.

The rearrangement links TRBV27 to TRBJ2-3; 8 bases fit TRBD2. With 5 bases clipped from V and 4 bases from J, the junction kept 5 bases outside the gene matches. Germline CDR1 reads MNHEY; CDR2 reads SMNVEV (reference sequence). The CDR3 length is 14 residues. In DNA, the CDR3 is TGTGCCAGCAGTGCCCCGGGACTAGCAGATACGCAGTATTTT. Its translation: CASSAPGLADTQYF.

The chain combines TRBV7-3 with TRBJ2-5; 10 positions match TRBD2. This CDR3 is 15 amino acids long. Germline V CDR1 and CDR2: SGHTA, FQGTGA. The junction had 7 bases not matched to a gene; V was cut back by 4 bases and J by 5 bases. The CDR3 region is CASSSLAGGGETQYF. CDR3 sequence (DNA): TGTGCCAGCAGCTCTTTAGCGGGAGGCGGTGAGACCCAGTACTTC.

The chain combines TRBV12-3 or TRBV12-4 with TRBJ1-6, with D hard to call. The CDR3 is 12 amino acids. Trimming removed 2 bases from V and 5 bases from J, with 1 base in between. The CDR3: CASSLHNSPLHF. In DNA, the CDR3 is TGTGCCAGCAGTTTACATAATTCACCCCTCCACTTT.

The V and J genes are TRBV20-1 and TRBJ1-1; 9 nucleotides line up with TRBD1. V gave up 3 bases and J gave up 4 bases; unmatched junction bases: 3. The CDR3 consists of 13 residues. CDR1 and CDR2 (germline): DFQATT, SNEGSKA (reference sequence). CDR3 region: CSARGQGSTEAFF. CDR3 coding DNA: TGCAGTGCTAGGGGACAGGGAAGCACTGAAGCTTTCTTT.

This chain links TRBV29-1 with TRBJ2-3; D is unclear. CDR3 length equals 16 residues. CDR1 is SQVTM and CDR2 is ANQGSEA in the germline V gene. Trimming shortened V by 0 bases and J by 1 base, and 14 bases separated the two germline ends. CDR3: CSVEDRRGRRTDTQYF. The DNA for the CDR3 is TGCAGCGTTGAAGATCGGAGAGGTAGGCGCACAGATACGCAGTATTTT.

The V and J genes are TRBV29-1 and TRBJ1-1, with D perhaps TRBD1 (5 bases). The germline V and J ends were trimmed by 7 bases and 0 bases, with 15 bases remaining between them. The CDR3 consists of 14 residues. Germline V gives CDR1 SQVTM, CDR2 ANQGSEA. For the CDR3, the DNA is TGCAGCGCGAAGGGGTGGCAGGTGAACACTGAAGCTTTCTTT. Its translation: CSAKGWQVNTEAFF.

The chain is built from TRBV14 and TRBJ2-1; D gene uncertain. There are 16 residues in the CDR3. V was trimmed by 2 bases and J by 0 bases, leaving 11 bases between them. Germline CDR1 reads SGHDN; CDR2 reads FVKESK. The CDR3 reads CASSQSTTRSYNEQFF. CDR3 sequence (DNA): TGTGCCAGCAGCCAATCGACAACTCGCTCCTACAATGAGCAGTTCTTC.

The genes are TRBV12-3 or TRBV12-4 and TRBJ1-1, with a tentative D call TRBD1 (6 bases). There are 16 residues in the CDR3. Trimming pared 6 bases from V and 0 bases from J, leaving 17 bases between. CDR3 region: CASSPSRTVLNTEAFF. For the CDR3, the DNA is TGTGCCAGCAGCCCAAGCCGGACAGTATTGAACACTGAAGCTTTCTTT.

The chain couples TRBV28 to TRBJ2-3, with TRBD2 identical over 8 bases. This CDR3 spans 16 amino acids. From germline, CDR1 is MDHEN and CDR2 SYDVKM. The J segment lost 4 bases and the V segment lost 8 bases, leaving 14 bases of the junction unmatched. The CDR3 DNA sequence: TGTGCCAGCGGAGTTCGGTCAAGCGGGAGAGCAGATACGCAGTATTTT. It yields the protein CASGVRSSGRADTQYF.

The chain links TRBV20-1 to TRBJ1-5; the match to TRBD1 covers 12 bases. The CDR3 sequence is 16 residues long. After removal of 1 base from V and 3 bases from J, the junction contained 4 bases not matched to a gene. CDR1 is DFQATT and CDR2 is SNEGSKA in the germline V gene (reference sequence). In DNA form, the CDR3 reads TGCAGTGCTAGAGCAGGGACAGGGGGCTCCAATCAGCCCCAGCATTTT. Translated: CSARAGTGGSNQPQHF.

This chain connects TRBV20-1 to TRBJ2-1, with 7 bases matching TRBD1. The CDR3 is 15 amino acids. Germline V gene sequence: CDR1 DFQATT, CDR2 SNEGSKA (reference sequence). Trimming took 1 base from V and 3 from J; bases not matched to a gene: 6. The CDR3 bases are TGCAGTGCTAGAGCGACAGGGACATACTACAATGAGCAGTTCTTC. Translation gives CSARATGTYYNEQFF.